These 8 T cell receptor beta chains share one sample of origin, sequenced in a study of blood T cells in healthy people across ages. Primers used in a second PCR of roughly 6 to 12 cycles were a sample-barcoded 5' primer and a J-beta primer mix. Using its own MiXCR run on the 5' RACE reads, TCRdb lists one record per CDR3 protein. The table shows 600,000 to 900,000 distinct CDR3 sequences, with 20% to 30% occurring only once. The same data also went into a second study, on T cells of mothers and their children.

Sequenced material: blood. These receptors all stem from a boy between 5 and 17 years old in good health.

The chain employs TRBV12-3 or TRBV12-4 and TRBJ1-6; TRBD1 aligns across 10 bases. The CDR3 is 14 residues long. The V gene end was trimmed by 4 bases and the J gene end by 13 bases; junction bases not matched to a gene: 7. CDR3 sequence (DNA): TGTGCCAGCAGTTCCGGGACAGGGGTTAGGCCCCTCCACTTT. It yields the protein CASSSGTGVRPLHF.

V and J are TRBV13 and TRBJ2-5, with TRBD2 matching over 12 bases. Unmatched junction bases numbered 11, after V lost 5 bases and J lost 4 bases. The germline V gene encodes CDR1 PRHDT and CDR2 FYEKMQ (reference sequence). This CDR3 contains 17 residues. In DNA, the CDR3 is TGTGCCAGCAGCCAGGGTGCTAGCGGGGGGGCTGCAGAGACCCAGTACTTC. Its translation: CASSQGASGGAAETQYF.

This chain joins TRBV6-6 and TRBJ1-1; D unclear. The CDR3 consists of 16 residues. Germline values: CDR1 MNHNY, CDR2 SVGAGI (reference sequence). Trimming left V 0 bases short and J 1 base short, with 12 bases between. The CDR3 DNA reads TGTGCCAGCAGTTACTCCCCCTTGGAGGGGAACACTGAAGCTTTCTTT. Amino acid sequence: CASSYSPLEGNTEAFF.

Ten or more counts support this clonotype. V and J are TRBV7-9 and TRBJ2-7; 11 positions agree with TRBD1. V shed 6 bases and J 4 bases; nucleotides not matched to a gene: 11. The CDR3 length is 16 residues. The germline V gene has CDR1 SEHNR and CDR2 FQNEAQ (reference sequence). In DNA, the CDR3 is TGTGCCAGCAGTCCCCCCCCGGGACAGGGGGGGTACGAGCAGTACTTC. Its protein product is CASSPPPGQGGYEQYF.

The chain is built from TRBV9 and TRBJ2-7; D remains ambiguous. The CDR3 contains 13 residues. Per the germline V gene, CDR1 is SGDLS and CDR2 is YYNGEE. V was shortened by 3 bases and J by 5 bases, with 12 bases between the two germline ends. The CDR3 region has the DNA TGTGCCAGCAGCGACCCCCGGAGTCACGAGCAGTACTTC. This encodes CASSDPRSHEQYF.

The chain carries TRBV15 and TRBJ2-5; D possibly corresponds to TRBD1 (6 bases). V dropped 0 bases and J dropped 1 base, with 18 bases sitting between them. The germline CDR1 and CDR2 sequences are LNHNV and YYDKDF (reference sequence). The CDR3 totals 18 residues. CDR3 residues: CATSRDQGLGGSQETQYF. The CDR3 region has the DNA TGTGCCACCAGCAGAGATCAAGGACTTGGGGGCTCCCAAGAGACCCAGTACTTC.

There are many counts of this clonotype. J is TRBJ2-5 and V is TRBV5-1; 11 bases match TRBD2. The J call may be faulty, since TRBJ2-1 better matches the DNA end. There are 15 residues in the CDR3. CDR1 and CDR2 from the germline V gene are SGHRS and YFSETQ. This CDR3 is CASSTGTSGYNEQFF. The CDR3 coding sequence is TGCGCCAGCAGCACCGGGACTAGCGGCTACAATGAGCAGTTCTTC.

The V and J genes are TRBV7-3 and TRBJ1-2; 8 bases agree with TRBD1. The CDR3 covers 13 residues. The ends lost 6 bases at V and 7 bases at J; junction bases unmatched: 7. Germline loops: CDR1 SGHTA, CDR2 FQGTGA. The CDR3 DNA is TGTGCCAGCAGACTGGACAGGGTGGGTGGCTACACCTTC. Its protein is CASRLDRVGGYTF.